This TCR beta chain was identified in a study of post-analysis software for immune sequencing data. Study summary: The patients showed relapsing-remitting, secondary progressive and progressive-relapsing multiple sclerosis courses. General study results and limits: F measure clustering grouped samples strongly by preparation batch. A significant reduction in normalized Chao1 diversity was observed in multiple sclerosis patients versus controls. With TRBV5-6, TRBV5-1 and TRBV20-1 included, 5 or 6 TRBV segments were more frequent in patients than in controls.

V lost 4 bases and J 2 bases, leaving 15 bases between the germline ends. Per the germline V gene, CDR1 is SQVTM and CDR2 is ANQGSEA. The CDR3 spans 14 residues. Prepared libraries of TCR beta cDNA carried unique molecular identifiers. Once about 0.95 to 10 million T cells were used, 400,000 to 550,000 cDNA molecules resulted. TCRdb independently ran MiXCR on the PCR reads; one entry per CDR3 protein. The table includes a few hundred thousand distinct CDR3 sequences, roughly 45% detected once. A remark on this clonotype: Its antigen is not identified.

This rearrangement joins TRBV29-1 to TRBJ2-7; D possibly uses TRBD1 or TRBD2 (5 bases each). Sequenced: blood. The clonotype originates from a girl between 10 and 17 years old with multiple sclerosis. CDR3 bases: TGCAGCGTTGGGTTGGGGGACCGTCCCTACGAGCAGTACTTC. The encoded protein is CSVGLGDRPYEQYF.